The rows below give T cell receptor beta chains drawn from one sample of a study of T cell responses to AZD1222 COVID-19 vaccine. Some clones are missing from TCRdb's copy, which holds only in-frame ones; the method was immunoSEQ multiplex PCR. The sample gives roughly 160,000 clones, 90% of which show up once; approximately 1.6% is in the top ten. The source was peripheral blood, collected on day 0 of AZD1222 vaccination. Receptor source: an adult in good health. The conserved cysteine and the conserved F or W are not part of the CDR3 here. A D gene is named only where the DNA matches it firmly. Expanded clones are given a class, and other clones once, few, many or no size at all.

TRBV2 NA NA ASSESGRASGNTIY
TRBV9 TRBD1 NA ASSVTGVTNEKLF
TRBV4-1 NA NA ASSSRWVLSGEDTEAF
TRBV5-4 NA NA ASSPTALKDTEAF
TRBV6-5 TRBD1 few ASRATGAMNTEAF
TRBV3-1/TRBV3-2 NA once ASSQTIETEAF
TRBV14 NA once ASSPRQGNEQY
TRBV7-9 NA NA ASSRPPGTEAF
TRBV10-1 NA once ASLRVMNTEAF
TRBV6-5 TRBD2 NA ASSSGGAGDTQY
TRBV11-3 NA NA ASSLGRATNEKLF
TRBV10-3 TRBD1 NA AIGQGISMGHTEAF
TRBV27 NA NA ASSLSAGAMTF
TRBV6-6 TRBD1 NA ASRKGGGENQPQH
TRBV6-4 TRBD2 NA ASSARSGGPDTQY
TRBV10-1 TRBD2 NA ASSRLAGDNEQF
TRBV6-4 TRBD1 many ASSGTGSTDTQY
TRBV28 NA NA ASRLSNQPQH
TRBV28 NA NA ASSPAGGAIEQY
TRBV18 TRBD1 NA ASSPPGQGGREKLF
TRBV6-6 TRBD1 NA ASSRGQSYEQY
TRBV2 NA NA ASSRAEETQY
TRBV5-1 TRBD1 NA ASSLGGTGDHETQY
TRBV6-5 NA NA ASTRGGLGTEAF
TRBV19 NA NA ASSIDLYTGELF
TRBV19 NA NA ASSRYRDGMIRNQPQH
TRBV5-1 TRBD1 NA ASTSRDRGSEQF
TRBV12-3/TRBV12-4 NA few ASSFEIKGEQF
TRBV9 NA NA ASSVEGVPNEKLF
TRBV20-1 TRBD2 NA TPRGVETQY
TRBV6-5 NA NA ASSYATGLSYEQY
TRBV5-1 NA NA ASSLPASRRFNEQF
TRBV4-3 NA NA ASSHGVLTEAF
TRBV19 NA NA ASSIGLVVGREKLF
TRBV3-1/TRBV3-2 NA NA ASSQSRVAEKLF
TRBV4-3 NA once ASARGVDRSNGYT
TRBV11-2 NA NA ASSYSWGGDYEQY
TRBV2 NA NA ASTRDRTEETQY
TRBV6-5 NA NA ASISPYGYT
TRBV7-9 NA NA ASSLTFRADYGYT
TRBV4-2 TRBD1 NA ASNSGGDNSPLH
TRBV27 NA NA ASSLWGRNQPQH
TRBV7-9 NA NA ASSLGSLRGMSYETQY
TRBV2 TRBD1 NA ASTDRVGNIQY
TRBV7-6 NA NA ASSLAFGRTHEKLF
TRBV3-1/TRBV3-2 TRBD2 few ASSQDWLAAGELF
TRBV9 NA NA ASSVDPTDTQY
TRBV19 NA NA ASSILGFGGGTGELF
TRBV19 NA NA ASSISAANYGYT
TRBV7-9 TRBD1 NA ASSLALGQAPAF
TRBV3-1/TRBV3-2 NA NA ASSPRTANTEAF
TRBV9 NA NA ASSSRALATNEKLF
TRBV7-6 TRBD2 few ASSLARAGGDEQF
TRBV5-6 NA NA ASSLVGGYT
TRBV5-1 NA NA ASSLAPGEGTEAF
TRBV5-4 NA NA ASSLRGLRQEAF
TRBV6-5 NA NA ASSLVGVSQPQH